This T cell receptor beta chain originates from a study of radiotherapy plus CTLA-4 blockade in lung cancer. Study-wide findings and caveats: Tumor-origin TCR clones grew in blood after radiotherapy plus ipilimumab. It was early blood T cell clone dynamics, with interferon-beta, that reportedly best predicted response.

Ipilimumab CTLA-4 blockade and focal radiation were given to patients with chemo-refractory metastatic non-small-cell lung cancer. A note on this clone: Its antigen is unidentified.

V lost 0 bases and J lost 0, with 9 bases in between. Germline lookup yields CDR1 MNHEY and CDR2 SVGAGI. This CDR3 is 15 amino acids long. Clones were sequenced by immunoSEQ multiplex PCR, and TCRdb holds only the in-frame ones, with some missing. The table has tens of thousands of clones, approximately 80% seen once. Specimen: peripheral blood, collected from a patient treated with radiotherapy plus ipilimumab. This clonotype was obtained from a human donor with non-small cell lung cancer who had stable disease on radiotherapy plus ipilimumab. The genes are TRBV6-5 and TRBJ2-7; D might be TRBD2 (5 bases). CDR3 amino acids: CASSYSTGNSYEQYF. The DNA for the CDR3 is TGTGCCAGCAGTTACTCGACGGGGAACTCCTACGAGCAGTACTTC.